The sequence of this T cell receptor beta chain was determined in a study of blood T cell repertoires in COVID-19. The overall study: Acute and convalescent COVID-19 samples came from the United States, Italy and Spain.

The J segment lost 3 bases and the V segment lost 5 bases, leaving 6 bases of the junction unmatched. The CDR3 is 15 amino acids. The germline V gene has CDR1 SGHTS and CDR2 YDEGEE. Here immunoSEQ multiplex PCR was the method, and the copy in TCRdb shows in-frame clones only, minus some. Of over 100,000 clones listed, over 60% were seen once; the top ten hold 1.5% to 2%. The TCR sequence derives from a woman between 70 and 85 years old with acute or convalescent COVID-19. The chain uses TRBV5-8 and TRBJ2-1, with 9 bases that match TRBD2. Material: peripheral blood. The CDR3 sequence: CASRPGLAVYNEQFF. The CDR3 DNA is TGTGCCAGCAGGCCGGGACTAGCAGTCTACAATGAGCAGTTCTTC.